These 26 T cell receptor beta chains were sequenced from one sample in a study of T cell repertoires in cytomegalovirus infection (dated by TCRdb to about 2019). The instrument was an Illumina HiSeq 1500. In TCRdb, the public reads were trimmed at Q25 with fastp and aligned with MiXCR, with productive beta chains retained. Identical CDR3 proteins give one entry, which carries the most common genes and DNA. The sample contains roughly 200,000 distinct CDR3 sequences, approximately 18% of them found a single time. The ten top clones hold approximately 25% of the sample. Sequenced material: CD8+ T cells from PBMCs. These receptors came from a human donor in good health (CMV status not recorded). Some clones in this sample may be carry-over from other donors' samples.

This clonotype was recorded a few times. The chain uses TRBV7-2 and TRBJ2-1; possible D gene TRBD2, 5 bases. The CDR3 spans 12 residues. The V gene's germline CDR1 is SGHTA and CDR2 FQGNSA. Trimming took 5 bases from V and 8 from J, leaving 10 bases between them. DNA for the CDR3: TGTGCCAGCAGCCCCAACGGGGATGAGCAGTTCTTC. Its protein product is CASSPNGDEQFF.

The CDR3 here is CASSYPRTGNGNTGELFF. CDR3 DNA: TGTGCCAGCAGTTACCCCAGAACGGGGAACGGAAACACCGGGGAGCTGTTTTTT. The chain uses TRBV6-2 or TRBV6-3 and TRBJ2-2, with D possibly being TRBD2 (5 bases). The CDR3 covers 18 residues. V gave up 2 bases and J gave up 2 bases, with 18 bases separating them. CDR1 and CDR2 (germline): MNHEY, SVGEGT.

The chain is built from TRBV4-1 and TRBJ1-1; D is unresolved. Germline V gene data show CDR1 as MGHRA and CDR2 as YSYEKL. V dropped 4 bases and J dropped 7 bases, with 7 bases sitting between them. This CDR3 spans 11 amino acids. The CDR3 loop reads CASSLGYEAFF. CDR3 sequence (DNA): TGCGCCAGCAGCCTAGGTTATGAAGCTTTCTTT.

The table lists this clonotype with many counts. The V and J genes are TRBV7-2 and TRBJ2-1, with TRBD2 matching over 14 bases. This CDR3 has 17 amino acids. From germline, CDR1 is SGHTA and CDR2 FQGNSA. The V and J ends lost 1 base and 5 bases, in that order; junction bases with no gene match: 4. The CDR3 region is CASSLGTSGGLNNEQFF. The CDR3 region has the DNA TGTGCCAGCAGCTTAGGGACTAGCGGGGGGCTGAACAATGAGCAGTTCTTC.

The V and J genes are TRBV12-3 or TRBV12-4 and TRBJ2-3; 9 positions match TRBD1. The V segment lost 3 bases and the J segment 2 bases; nucleotides outside the gene matches: 9. There are 17 residues in the CDR3. CDR3 sequence: CASSFPGQGGDTDTQYF. For the CDR3, the DNA is TGTGCCAGCAGTTTCCCGGGACAGGGAGGTGACACAGATACGCAGTATTTT.

This clonotype was observed a handful of times. DNA of the CDR3: TGTGCCAGCAGTTTACTAGCGGGGGTGTACGAGCAGTACTTC. This sequence encodes CASSLLAGVYEQYF. V and J are TRBV28 and TRBJ2-7, with 10 bases identical to TRBD2. The CDR3 is 14 amino acids. V gave up 2 bases and J gave up 4 bases; unmatched junction bases: 2. CDR1 and CDR2 (germline): MDHEN, SYDVKM.

The CDR3 protein is CASSLSPGVDNSPLHF. CDR3 DNA sequence: TGTGCCAGCAGTTTGTCTCCAGGGGTCGATAATTCACCCCTCCACTTT. J is TRBJ1-6 and V is TRBV6-2 or TRBV6-3; D is perhaps TRBD1 (6 bases). V was cut by 4 bases and J by 5 bases, with 15 bases left in between. Germline V gene sequence: CDR1 MNHEY, CDR2 SVGEGT. The CDR3 consists of 16 residues.

The gene calls are TRBV4-1 and TRBJ2-7; D remains unclear. This CDR3 region has 13 residues. Trimming stripped 1 base from V and 2 bases from J, with 6 bases between. The germline gives CDR1 MGHRA, CDR2 YSYEKL. In nucleotides, the CDR3 is TGCGCCAGCAGCCAAGGCGGTCCCTACGAGCAGTACTTC. Amino acid sequence: CASSQGGPYEQYF.

This clonotype appeared many times. The chain combines TRBV4-1 with TRBJ1-1; 7 bases line up with TRBD1. V lost 0 bases to trimming and J lost 1 base; unmatched junction nucleotides: 2. Germline V gene data show CDR1 as MGHRA and CDR2 as YSYEKL. This CDR3 has 15 residues. The CDR3 DNA reads TGCGCCAGCAGCCAAGATTCAGGGGGGAACACTGAAGCTTTCTTT. This codes for CASSQDSGGNTEAFF.

This chain links TRBV30 with TRBJ2-3, with D tentatively TRBD1 or TRBD2 (5 bases each). Germline V gene sequence: CDR1 GTSNPN, CDR2 SVGIG (reference sequence). The V end was cut by 0 bases, the J end by 0 bases, with 13 bases between. The CDR3 covers 16 residues. Written as DNA, the CDR3 is TGTGCCTGGAGTGTAAATCTGGGGGACAGCACAGATACGCAGTATTTT. It yields the protein CAWSVNLGDSTDTQYF.

The CDR3: CASSPPRDEQYF. CDR3 DNA sequence: TGTGCCAGCAGCCCCCCTAGGGACGAGCAGTACTTC. The rearrangement links TRBV7-2 to TRBJ2-7; no clear D gene. V shed 5 bases and J shed 5 bases, with 10 bases lying between them. The V gene's germline CDR1 is SGHTA and CDR2 FQGNSA. The CDR3 totals 12 residues.

The chain couples TRBV7-8 to TRBJ1-2; D possibly corresponds to TRBD1 (6 bases). There are 14 residues in the CDR3. Trimming took 1 base from V and 4 from J, leaving 10 bases between them. From germline, CDR1 is SGHVS and CDR2 FQNEAQ. CDR3 sequence: CASSLEGTTYGYTF. In DNA, the CDR3 is TGTGCCAGCAGCTTAGAGGGGACAACCTATGGCTACACCTTC.

The chain has TRBV28 and TRBJ2-3; D ambiguous. Germline CDR1 MDHEN, CDR2 SYDVKM. V was pared by 6 bases and J by 4 bases, with 11 bases between. This CDR3 is 13 amino acids long. The CDR3, as DNA: TGTGCCAGCAGCCCCAACTCGCCAGATACGCAGTATTTT. It is translated as CASSPNSPDTQYF.

This clonotype has a handful of counts. The CDR3 loop is CSAGEQGAVGYTF. CDR3 nucleotides: TGCAGTGCGGGGGAACAGGGGGCAGTTGGCTACACCTTC. The rearrangement joins TRBV20-1 to TRBJ1-2; 9 bases are a match to TRBD1. From germline, CDR1 is DFQATT and CDR2 SNEGSKA (reference sequence). The CDR3 runs 13 residues. V was clipped by 6 bases and J by 7 bases; unmatched bases: 9.

The rearrangement joins TRBV12-3 or TRBV12-4 to TRBJ2-3; TRBD1 matches at 7 bases. The CDR3 runs to 17 residues. The V gene end was trimmed by 3 bases and the J gene end by 0 bases; junction bases not matched to a gene: 9. This CDR3 reads CASSFAGTASSTDTQYF. The CDR3 DNA reads TGTGCCAGCAGTTTCGCCGGGACAGCAAGTAGCACAGATACGCAGTATTTT.

This clonotype turned up a few times. The rearrangement uses TRBV6-6 and TRBJ1-5; TRBD1 is a possible D gene (6 bases). The CDR3 is made up of 22 amino acids. Germline V CDR1 and CDR2: MNHNY, SVGAGI (reference sequence). V was clipped by 7 bases and J by 0 bases, with 34 bases between them. CDR3 DNA: TGTGCCAGCACGACCAATAGGCCGGATATAAGGCAGGGGAAAAATAGCAATCAGCCCCAGCATTTT. It encodes CASTTNRPDIRQGKNSNQPQHF.

This clonotype has just a few counts. This chain connects TRBV20-1 to TRBJ1-2; no definite D call. The germline V gene has CDR1 DFQATT and CDR2 SNEGSKA (reference sequence). The CDR3 loop spans 11 amino acids. V gave up 0 bases and J gave up 4 bases, with 3 bases separating them. The chain's CDR3 is CSARDTYGYTF. The CDR3, as DNA: TGCAGTGCTAGAGATACCTATGGCTACACCTTC.

The rearrangement links TRBV7-8 to TRBJ2-1; D tentatively fits TRBD1 or TRBD2 (6 bases each). The CDR3 has 16 residues. V dropped 4 bases and J dropped 2 bases, with 15 bases sitting between them. CDR1 is SGHVS, CDR2 FQNEAQ, per germline. The CDR3 DNA reads as TGTGCCAGCAGCTCGGAGGGGCCAGGGGCCTACAATGAGCAGTTCTTC. Its translation is CASSSEGPGAYNEQFF.

This clonotype was detected only a few times. This chain links TRBV5-6 with TRBJ2-7; D might be TRBD1 or TRBD2, each matching 5 bases. CDR3 length: 13 amino acids. The germline gives CDR1 SGHDT, CDR2 YYEEEE. V was cut by 3 bases and J by 3 bases, with 10 bases left in between. The DNA for the CDR3 is TGTGCCAGCAGCTACTCGGGGCGCTACGAGCAGTACTTC. It is translated as CASSYSGRYEQYF.

This clonotype was observed at least ten times. The V gene is TRBV7-8, the J gene TRBJ2-7, with a weak D call TRBD1 (5 bases). Germline assignment: CDR1 SGHVS and CDR2 FQNEAQ. There are 15 residues in the CDR3. V was pared by 1 base and J by 1 base, with 11 bases between. As DNA, the CDR3 is TGTGCCAGCAGCTTAGGGACACCCTTTTCCTACGAGCAGTACTTC. This sequence encodes CASSLGTPFSYEQYF.

This clonotype was counted a few times. The junction and the germline gene differ at one end; a read error may be behind it. The genes are TRBV7-7 and TRBJ2-5; D unclear. CDR3 length equals 14 residues. The germline CDR1 and CDR2 sequences are SSHAT and FNYEAQ (reference sequence). CDR3 protein: CASSPGTEKETQYF. The CDR3 nucleotides read TGTGCTAGCAGCCCCGGAACAGAGAAAGAGACCCAGTACTTC.

This clonotype has a handful of counts. The chain combines TRBV6-2 or TRBV6-3 with TRBJ2-7, with D uncertain. Germline CDR1 is MNHEY and CDR2 is SVGEGT. The germline V and J ends were trimmed by 7 bases and 2 bases, with 21 bases remaining between them. The CDR3 runs 16 residues. CDR3 nucleotide sequence: TGTGCCAGCAAAGGGCTCCTCCGGGTATCCACCTACGAGCAGTACTTC. Translation gives CASKGLLRVSTYEQYF.

This clonotype was observed a few times. The gene calls are TRBV14 and TRBJ2-5; D is ambiguous. The CDR3 extends over 11 amino acids. The germline V gene has CDR1 SGHDN and CDR2 FVKESK. V lost 0 bases, J lost 9 bases, and 5 bases lay in between. CDR3 amino acids: CASSQDRAQYF. The CDR3 DNA reads TGTGCCAGCAGCCAAGATCGAGCCCAGTACTTC.

This chain joins TRBV5-6 and TRBJ1-1; D gene unclear. The CDR3 is 13 amino acids. Trimming took 2 bases from V and 2 from J, leaving 7 bases between them. Germline loops: CDR1 SGHDT, CDR2 YYEEEE. The CDR3 protein is CASSFASNTEAFF. The CDR3 DNA reads as TGTGCCAGCAGCTTCGCCAGCAACACTGAAGCTTTCTTT.

This clonotype was observed a few times. This rearrangement joins TRBV11-2 to TRBJ2-3; D uncertain. This CDR3 is 13 amino acids long. Germline CDR1 is SGHAT and CDR2 is FQNNGV. The V and J ends lost 3 bases and 3 bases respectively, with 7 bases between them. The CDR3 region has the DNA TGTGCCAGCAGCTTTACTGGGACAGATACGCAGTATTTT. It yields the protein CASSFTGTDTQYF. The full variable domain, with the rest looked up from reference TRBV11-2 and TRBJ2-3, is EAGVAQSPRYKIIEKRQSVAFWCNPISGHATLYWYQQILGQGPKLLIQFQNNGVVDDSQLPKDRFSAERLKGVDSTLKIQPAKLEDSAVYLCASSFTGTDTQYFGPGTRLTVL.

V usage is TRBV20-1 and J usage is TRBJ1-5, with 8 bases that match TRBD1. This CDR3 is 15 amino acids long. Germline V gene data show CDR1 as DFQATT and CDR2 as SNEGSKA (reference sequence). V lost 5 bases, J lost 1 base, and 7 bases stayed unmatched. In DNA form, the CDR3 reads TGCAGTGCTTCTGACAGGGGAGTCAGCAATCAGCCCCAGCATTTT. Its protein is CSASDRGVSNQPQHF.